This TCR beta chain was identified during a study of blood T cell repertoires in COVID-19. Study-wide background: PBMCs, B-cell-depleted T cells, or T cells were the source of the cDNA or gDNA that made up the material.

Produced via immunoSEQ multiplex PCR; TCRdb's table is partial and in-frame only. The sample has under 500,000 clones, roughly 91% seen once. Trimming cost V 4 bases and J 2 bases; bases outside gene matches: 10. Germline V gene sequence: CDR1 SGHRS, CDR2 YFSETQ. The CDR3 is 16 residues long. The TCR was taken from a woman in her 30s with acute or convalescent COVID-19. The chain combines TRBV5-1 with TRBJ2-7; 9 nucleotides line up with TRBD1. Sequencing was done on a sample of peripheral blood. CDR3 nucleotides: TGCGCCAGCAGCCAGGAGGCGGGACAGGGCCCCTACGAGCAGTACTTC. This gives the protein CASSQEAGQGPYEQYF.